A single sample gave rise to the 24 T cell receptor beta chains below, sequenced in a study of OX40 agonist ivuxolimab in advanced cancers. Clones were sequenced by immunoSEQ multiplex PCR, and TCRdb holds only the in-frame ones, with some missing. Found here are 70,000 to 85,000 clones, 65% to 90% of them singletons; the top ten hold less than 2.5%. The source was CD4+ or CD8+ T cells sorted from blood, collected in a trial of the OX40 agonist ivuxolimab. Receptors were obtained from an adult with an advanced solid tumor such as melanoma, head and neck, liver or kidney cancer.

The chain recombines TRBV5-6 with TRBJ1-2; possible D gene TRBD1, 5 bases. CDR3 length: 14 residues. Germline CDR1 SGHDT, CDR2 YYEEEE. V gave up 2 bases and J gave up 8 bases, with 16 bases separating them. The CDR3 sequence: CASSFPGTLGGYTF. In DNA, the CDR3 is TGTGCCAGCAGCTTCCCCGGGACCCTGGGAGGCTACACCTTC.

The chain recombines TRBV2 with TRBJ1-6; 10 bases fit TRBD1. This CDR3 has 13 residues. CDR1 SNHLY and CDR2 FYNNEI come from the germline V gene. V lost 7 bases to trimming and J lost 11 bases; unmatched junction nucleotides: 5. DNA of the CDR3: TGTGCCAGCAAGGGACAGGGGAAAACACCCCTCCACTTT. It is translated as CASKGQGKTPLHF.

This clone was counted a single time. J is TRBJ1-3 and V is TRBV28; 10 positions match TRBD1. The V and J ends lost 2 bases and 9 bases, in that order; junction bases with no gene match: 13. The germline gives CDR1 MDHEN, CDR2 SYDVKM. This CDR3 comprises 17 residues. The CDR3 sequence is CASSLRVSGQGMGTIYF. DNA of the CDR3: TGTGCCAGCAGTTTACGAGTCTCGGGACAGGGGATGGGCACCATATATTTT. Based on the CDR3 plus reference TRBV28 and TRBJ1-3, the full variable domain is DVKVTQSSRYLVKRTGEKVFLECVQDMDHENMFWYRQDPGLGLRLIYFSYDVKMKEKGDIPEGYSVSREKKERFSLILESASTNQTSMYLCASSLRVSGQGMGTIYFGEGSWLTVV.

The CDR3 DNA reads TGTGCCATCCGACCCCCCCAGGGACCCTACGAGCAGTACTTC. Its protein is CAIRPPQGPYEQYF. V usage is TRBV6-1 and J usage is TRBJ2-7, with D possibly being TRBD1 or TRBD2 (5 bases each). V was shortened by 10 bases and J by 2 bases, with 18 bases between the two germline ends. CDR1 MNHNS and CDR2 SASEGT come from the germline V gene. The CDR3 length is 14 residues.

The chain carries TRBV19 and TRBJ2-1; 10 nucleotides agree with TRBD2. Trimming took 1 base from V and 4 from J; bases not matched to a gene: 13. This CDR3 is 19 amino acids long. The germline gives CDR1 LNHDA, CDR2 SQIVND (reference sequence). CDR3 in DNA: TGTGCCAGTAGTATAGGAGCTAGCGGGGGACTCCGATATTACAATGAGCAGTTCTTC. Protein product: CASSIGASGGLRYYNEQFF.

The chain employs TRBV9 and TRBJ1-1; D is unclear. The V end lost 1 base, the J end lost 1 base, and 5 bases lay between the germline ends. Germline CDR1 and CDR2: SGDLS and YYNGEE. The CDR3 is 13 residues long. The CDR3, as DNA: TGTGCCAGCAGCGTATCTGGGAACACTGAAGCTTTCTTT. It yields the protein CASSVSGNTEAFF. Drawing the rest from reference TRBV9 and TRBJ1-1, the complete variable domain is DSGVTQTPKHLITATGQRVTLRCSPRSGDLSVYWYQQSLDQGLQFLIQYYNGEERAKGNILERFSAQQFPDLHSELNLSSLELGDSALYFCASSVSGNTEAFFGQGTRLTVV.

The V call is TRBV6-6, the J call TRBJ2-7; D is ambiguous. This CDR3 is built from 13 residues. The germline V gene has CDR1 MNHNY and CDR2 SVGAGI (reference sequence). V was cut by 7 bases and J by 5 bases, with 15 bases left in between. The CDR3 loop reads CASNFYSLDEQYF. For the CDR3, the DNA is TGTGCCAGCAACTTTTACAGCCTCGACGAGCAGTACTTC.

The gene calls are TRBV9 and TRBJ2-6; TRBD1 matches at 7 bases. Germline V gives CDR1 SGDLS, CDR2 YYNGEE. Trimming took 3 bases from V and 0 from J; bases not matched to a gene: 9. The CDR3 spans 18 residues. This chain's CDR3 is CASSAGTVLISGANVLTF. The CDR3 DNA is TGTGCCAGCAGCGCCGGGACAGTTCTTATCTCTGGGGCCAACGTCCTGACTTTC.

This sequence joins TRBV18 and TRBJ2-1, with D perhaps matching TRBD1 or TRBD2 (6 bases each). The CDR3 spans 18 residues. V lost 5 bases and J 6 bases, leaving 26 bases between the germline ends. The germline CDR1 and CDR2 sequences are KGHSH and LQKENI. The CDR3 spells CASSSTLQAGGKGNEQFF. CDR3 coding DNA: TGTGCCAGCTCATCCACCCTCCAAGCCGGGGGCAAAGGCAATGAGCAGTTCTTC.

The sample holds one count of this clone. A junction end diverges from the germline sequence, so it may reflect a read error. The V gene is TRBV30, the J gene TRBJ2-7, with 7 bases lining up with TRBD1. This CDR3 comprises 14 residues. The germline V gene encodes CDR1 GTSNPN and CDR2 SVGIG (reference sequence). The CDR3 bases are TGTGCCCGGAGTACCGGGACAGCCATCCTCGAGCAGTACTTC. Translating it yields CARSTGTAILEQYF.

The CDR3 DNA reads as TGTGCCAGCAGCTTAGTGGCAGCTCAAGAGACCCAGTACTTC. Residues: CASSLVAAQETQYF. The rearrangement links TRBV11-1 to TRBJ2-5; no firm D call. The CDR3 has 14 amino acids. V lost 1 base to trimming and J lost 2 bases, with 8 bases between them. Germline-derived CDR1 and CDR2 are SGHAT and FQDESV (reference sequence).

The V and J genes are TRBV18 and TRBJ2-6; no firm D call. The CDR3 totals 17 residues. Trimming shortened V by 7 bases and J by 0 bases, and 16 bases separated the two germline ends. Germline assignment: CDR1 KGHSH and CDR2 LQKENI. For the CDR3, the DNA is TGTGCCAGCTTACGAAAAGGGATAGGCTCTGGGGCCAACGTCCTGACTTTC. It is translated as CASLRKGIGSGANVLTF.

This clone was observed a single time. The J gene is TRBJ2-3, the V gene TRBV4-3, with 7 bases fitting TRBD1. Germline CDR1 is LGHNA and CDR2 is YSLEER. The CDR3 length is 16 residues. V was pared by 0 bases and J by 1 base, with 4 bases of the junction left unmatched. CDR3 DNA sequence: TGCGCCAGCAGCCAAGATACAGGGGAAGGCACAGATACGCAGTATTTT. Its protein is CASSQDTGEGTDTQYF.

The CDR3: CASSQDRLGKLFF. In DNA form, the CDR3 reads TGCGCCAGCAGCCAAGATCGACTGGGAAAACTGTTTTTT. The gene calls are TRBV4-3 and TRBJ1-4; D is unresolved. Germline CDR1 reads LGHNA; CDR2 reads YSLEER. The CDR3 has 13 amino acids. V was shortened by 0 bases and J by 10 bases, with 9 bases between the two germline ends.

This chain uses TRBV7-2 with TRBJ2-2; D may match TRBD1 or TRBD2 (5 bases each). CDR3 length: 16 residues. Germline CDR1 reads SGHTA; CDR2 reads FQGNSA. Trimming stripped 5 bases from V and 3 bases from J, with 16 bases between. The CDR3 protein is CASSPGASLDTGELFF. The CDR3 DNA sequence: TGTGCCAGCAGCCCCGGGGCCTCCCTCGACACCGGGGAGCTGTTTTTT.

This clone was found a few times. The chain combines TRBV9 with TRBJ2-6, with a weak D call TRBD1 (5 bases). V lost 0 bases to trimming and J lost 0 bases, with 13 bases between them. This CDR3 has 18 amino acids. Germline V gene sequence: CDR1 SGDLS, CDR2 YYNGEE. The CDR3 region is CASSVDHRLTSGANVLTF. CDR3 in DNA: TGTGCCAGCAGCGTAGACCACAGGCTGACCTCTGGGGCCAACGTCCTGACTTTC.

The chain recombines TRBV7-2 with TRBJ2-2, with 9 bases identical to TRBD2. The junction had 3 bases not matched to a gene; V was cut back by 6 bases and J by 1 base. The CDR3 totals 15 residues. Germline V lookup: CDR1 SGHTA, CDR2 FQGNSA. The CDR3 sequence: CASRELAGNTGELFF. Written as DNA, the CDR3 is TGTGCCAGCAGGGAACTAGCGGGGAACACCGGGGAGCTGTTTTTT.

The rearrangement links TRBV19 to TRBJ2-7; possibly TRBD1 for D (5 bases). The CDR3 covers 13 residues. The germline V and J ends were trimmed by 4 bases and 3 bases, with 10 bases remaining between them. The germline V gene has CDR1 LNHDA and CDR2 SQIVND (reference sequence). The CDR3 region is CASSRPGNYEQYF. CDR3 nucleotides: TGTGCCAGTAGTAGGCCAGGGAACTACGAGCAGTACTTC.

This chain uses TRBV21-1 with TRBJ1-1. TRBV21-1 is designated a pseudogene. The CDR3 is 15 residues long. This CDR3 reads CASSPRPGVSTFAFF. The CDR3, as DNA: TGTGCCAGCAGCCCCCGACCGGGGGTATCGACCTTTGCTTTCTTT.

J is TRBJ2-5 and V is TRBV12-5; 8 nucleotides align to TRBD2. This CDR3 region has 14 residues. Trimming cost V 5 bases and J 5 bases; bases outside gene matches: 7. In germline, CDR1 is LGHNT, CDR2 FRNRAP. CDR3 in amino acids: CASGLGTSSETQYF. The CDR3 DNA reads as TGTGCTAGTGGTCTCGGGACTAGTAGCGAGACCCAGTACTTC. Full variable domain (missing parts from reference TRBV12-5 and TRBJ2-5): DARVTQTPRHKVTEMGQEVTMRCQPILGHNTVFWYRQTMMQGLELLAYFRNRAPLDDSGMPKDRFSAEMPDATLATLKIQPSEPRDSAVYFCASGLGTSSETQYFGPGTRLLVL.

The chain carries TRBV19 and TRBJ2-3; 10 nucleotides align to TRBD2. Germline V gene lookup returns CDR1 LNHDA and CDR2 SQIVND (reference sequence). The ends lost 7 bases at V and 5 bases at J; junction bases unmatched: 15. The CDR3 extends over 17 amino acids. This chain's CDR3 is CASTPASGGTRRDTQYF. CDR3 nucleotide sequence: TGTGCCAGTACCCCTGCTAGCGGGGGAACAAGAAGAGATACGCAGTATTTT. Together with reference TRBV19 and TRBJ2-3, the CDR3 gives the full variable domain: DGGITQSPKYLFRKEGQNVTLSCEQNLNHDAMYWYRQDPGQGLRLIYYSQIVNDFQKGDIAEGYSVSREKKESFPLTVTSAQKNPTAFYLCASTPASGGTRRDTQYFGPGTRLTVL.

The chain combines TRBV19 with TRBJ1-1, with 8 bases that match TRBD1. The CDR3 is 16 amino acids. With 3 bases clipped from V and 4 bases from J, the junction kept 10 bases outside the gene matches. CDR1 and CDR2 (germline): LNHDA, SQIVND (reference sequence). The CDR3 coding sequence is TGTGCCAGTAGTATCACAGGGGGTCGACGTAGCACTGAAGCTTTCTTT. This sequence encodes CASSITGGRRSTEAFF.

The chain is built from TRBV14 and TRBJ2-3; 7 bases match TRBD2. V lost 4 bases to trimming and J lost 10 bases; unmatched junction nucleotides: 11. CDR1 and CDR2 (germline): SGHDN, FVKESK. This CDR3 comprises 14 residues. The DNA for the CDR3 is TGTGCCAGCAGCCCCGGGACTACCGGTGGGGCGCAGTATTTT. The encoded protein is CASSPGTTGGAQYF.

V usage is TRBV7-2 and J usage is TRBJ1-6, with no clear D. The CDR3 has 16 residues. Germline lookup yields CDR1 SGHTA and CDR2 FQGNSA. The V gene lost 5 bases and the J gene lost 0 bases, with 11 bases spanning the gap. The CDR3 here is CASSERRSSYNSPLHF. Here the CDR3 DNA reads TGTGCCAGCAGCGAGAGAAGAAGCTCCTATAATTCACCCCTCCACTTT.